This T cell receptor beta chain is drawn from a study of regulatory T cells in long-lasting Graves disease. Overall study findings and caveats: Public clonotype sharing was higher in persistent than newly diagnosed patients.

According to the study, TCR beta libraries were built with iRepertoire HTBI primers and CDR3-region Arm-PCR. Source study methods: Sequenced samples collectively carried roughly 60 TRBV and some 15 TRBJ segments. TCRdb processed the multiplex PCR reads anew with MiXCR; each CDR3 protein has one entry. TCRdb's processing, not the study's, gives the V and J calls here. The repertoire has a few hundred thousand distinct CDR3 sequences, less than 25% of them found once; the top ten carry about an eighth. This clonotype came up a few times. The target antigen is unknown. Germline-derived CDR1 and CDR2 are LGHDT and YNNKEL (reference sequence). This CDR3 has 14 residues. Between the trimmed V and J ends, which lost 4 bases and 1 base, there was a span of 10 bases. The time point: persistent/refractory GD, antithyroid drugs over 5 years with positive TRAb. The TCR library used RNA extracted from PBMCs. A volume of 7 to 9 milliliters of peripheral blood was collected in EDTA tubes.

The TCR sequence derives from a female donor with Graves disease. The starting material was peripheral blood mononuclear cells (PBMCs), obtained when the disease was refractory, from a patient treated with antithyroid drugs. The chain is built from TRBV3-1 and TRBJ1-1; D is uncertain. CDR3: CASSRRNKNTEAFF. CDR3 DNA sequence: TGTGCCAGCAGCCGAAGAAACAAGAACACTGAAGCTTTCTTT.